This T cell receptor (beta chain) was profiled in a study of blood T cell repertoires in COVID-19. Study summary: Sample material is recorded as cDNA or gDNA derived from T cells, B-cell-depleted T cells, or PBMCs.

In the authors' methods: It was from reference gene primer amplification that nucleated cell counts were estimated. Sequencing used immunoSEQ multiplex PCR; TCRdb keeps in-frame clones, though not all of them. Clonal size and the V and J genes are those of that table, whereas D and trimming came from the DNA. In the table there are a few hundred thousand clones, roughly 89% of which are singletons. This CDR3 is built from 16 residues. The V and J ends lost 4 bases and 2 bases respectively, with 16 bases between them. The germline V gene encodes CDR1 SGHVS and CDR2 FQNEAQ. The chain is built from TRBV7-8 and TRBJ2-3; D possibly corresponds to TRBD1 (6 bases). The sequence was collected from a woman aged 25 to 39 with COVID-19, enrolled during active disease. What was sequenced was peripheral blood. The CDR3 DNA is TGTGCCAGCAGCTGGGCCAGGGGTCCATCCACAGATACGCAGTATTTT. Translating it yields CASSWARGPSTDTQYF.